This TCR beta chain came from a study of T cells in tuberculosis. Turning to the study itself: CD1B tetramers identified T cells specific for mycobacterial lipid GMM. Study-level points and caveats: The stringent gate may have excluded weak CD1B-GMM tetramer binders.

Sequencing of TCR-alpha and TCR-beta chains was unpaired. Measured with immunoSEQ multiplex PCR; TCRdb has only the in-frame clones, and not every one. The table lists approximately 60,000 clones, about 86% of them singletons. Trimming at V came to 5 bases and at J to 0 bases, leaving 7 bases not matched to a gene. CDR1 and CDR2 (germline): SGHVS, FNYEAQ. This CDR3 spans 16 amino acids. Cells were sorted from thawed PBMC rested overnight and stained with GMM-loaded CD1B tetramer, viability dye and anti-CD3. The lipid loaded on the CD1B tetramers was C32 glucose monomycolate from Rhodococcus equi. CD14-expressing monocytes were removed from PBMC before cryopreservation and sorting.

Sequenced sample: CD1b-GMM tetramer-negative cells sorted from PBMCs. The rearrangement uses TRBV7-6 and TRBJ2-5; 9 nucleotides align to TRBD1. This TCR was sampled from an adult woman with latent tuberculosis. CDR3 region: CASSPTGQGNQETQYF. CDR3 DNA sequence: TGTGCCAGCAGCCCCACGGGACAGGGAAACCAAGAGACCCAGTACTTC.